This T cell receptor (beta chain) was obtained from a study of shared clonotypes between healthy human individuals. General study points: Enrolling few donors narrowed the genetic and exposure-history diversity that was represented.

This clone occurred many times. Its antigen is unknown. The donors, healthy adults who were HIV-negative, had experienced no recent acute infections or vaccinations. Unsorted PBMC DNA was sequenced on ten immunoSEQ deep assay plates. TCRdb keeps only in-frame clones here, not all; method: immunoSEQ multiplex PCR. The sample gives more than 400,000 clones, around 85% of which show up once; approximately 11% is in the top ten. V lost 1 base to trimming and J lost 5 bases; unmatched junction nucleotides: 9. Germline-derived CDR1 and CDR2 are LGHNA and YNFKEQ. CDR3 length: 16 residues. The sample comprised PBMCs. This chain connects TRBV4-2 to TRBJ2-5; 8 bases map to TRBD1. This receptor was obtained from a woman aged 40 to 50 in good health. Some clones in this sample may be carry-over from other donors' samples. The CDR3 DNA follows: TGTGCCAGCAGCCAAGCCGGCCCAGGGGGCGGGGAGACCCAGTACTTC. Amino acids: CASSQAGPGGGETQYF.